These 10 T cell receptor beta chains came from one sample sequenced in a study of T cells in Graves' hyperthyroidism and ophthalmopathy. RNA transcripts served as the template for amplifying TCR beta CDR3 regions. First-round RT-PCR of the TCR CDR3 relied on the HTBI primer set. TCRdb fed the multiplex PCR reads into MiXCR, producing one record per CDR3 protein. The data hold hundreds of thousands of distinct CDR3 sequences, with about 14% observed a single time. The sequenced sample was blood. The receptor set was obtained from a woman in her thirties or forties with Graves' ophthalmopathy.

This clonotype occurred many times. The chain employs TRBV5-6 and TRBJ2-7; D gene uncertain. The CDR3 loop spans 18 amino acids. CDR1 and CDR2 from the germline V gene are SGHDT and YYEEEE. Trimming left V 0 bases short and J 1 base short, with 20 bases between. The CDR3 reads CASSLARGPRLRSYEQYF. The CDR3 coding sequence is TGTGCCAGCAGCTTGGCCCGAGGACCTCGCCTCAGATCCTACGAGCAGTACTTC. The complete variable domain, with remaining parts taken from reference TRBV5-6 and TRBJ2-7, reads DAGVTQSPTHLIKTRGQQVTLRCSPKSGHDTVSWYQQALGQGPQFIFQYYEEEERQRGNFPDRFSGHQFPNYSSELNVNALLLGDSALYLCASSLARGPRLRSYEQYFGPGTRLTVT.

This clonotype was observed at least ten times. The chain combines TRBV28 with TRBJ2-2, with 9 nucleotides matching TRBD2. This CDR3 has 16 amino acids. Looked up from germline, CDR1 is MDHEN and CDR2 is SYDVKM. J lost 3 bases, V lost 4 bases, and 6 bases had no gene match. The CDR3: CASSSPGLADTGELFF. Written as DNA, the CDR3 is TGTGCCAGCAGTTCTCCGGGACTAGCTGACACCGGGGAGCTGTTTTTT.

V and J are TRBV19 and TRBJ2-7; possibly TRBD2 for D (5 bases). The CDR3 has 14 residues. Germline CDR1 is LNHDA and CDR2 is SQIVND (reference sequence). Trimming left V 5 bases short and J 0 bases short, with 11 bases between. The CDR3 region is CASSREVSSYEQYF. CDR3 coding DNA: TGTGCCAGTAGTCGGGAAGTTAGCTCCTACGAGCAGTACTTC.

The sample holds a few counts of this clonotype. The DNA for the CDR3 is TGCAGTGCTAGAACCCTAGACAGTAAGAGAAACACTGAAGCTTTCTTT. It is translated as CSARTLDSKRNTEAFF. The chain employs TRBV20-1 and TRBJ1-1; D is perhaps TRBD1 (5 bases). V lost 2 bases and J 2 bases, leaving 18 bases between the germline ends. In germline, CDR1 is DFQATT, CDR2 SNEGSKA (reference sequence). The CDR3 sequence is 16 residues long.

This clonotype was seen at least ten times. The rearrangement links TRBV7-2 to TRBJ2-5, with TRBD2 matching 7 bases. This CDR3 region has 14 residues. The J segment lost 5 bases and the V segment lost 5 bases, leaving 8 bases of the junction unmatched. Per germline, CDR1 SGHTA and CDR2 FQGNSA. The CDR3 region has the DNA TGTGCCAGCAGCCCTGGCGGGAGCCGGGAGACCCAGTACTTC. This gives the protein CASSPGGSRETQYF.

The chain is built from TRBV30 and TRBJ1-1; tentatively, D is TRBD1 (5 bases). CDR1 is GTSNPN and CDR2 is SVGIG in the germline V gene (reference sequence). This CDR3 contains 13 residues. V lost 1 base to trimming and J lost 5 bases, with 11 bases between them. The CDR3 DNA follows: TGTGCCTGGAGTGCAGGGTACGGAACTGAAGCTTTCTTT. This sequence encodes CAWSAGYGTEAFF.

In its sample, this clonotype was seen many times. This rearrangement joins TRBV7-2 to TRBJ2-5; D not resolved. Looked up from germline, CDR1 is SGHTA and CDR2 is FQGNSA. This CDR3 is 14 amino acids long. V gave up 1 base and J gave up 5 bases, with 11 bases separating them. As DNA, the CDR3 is TGTGCCAGCAGCTTAGGTCAGGCCCCGGAGACCCAGTACTTC. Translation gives CASSLGQAPETQYF.

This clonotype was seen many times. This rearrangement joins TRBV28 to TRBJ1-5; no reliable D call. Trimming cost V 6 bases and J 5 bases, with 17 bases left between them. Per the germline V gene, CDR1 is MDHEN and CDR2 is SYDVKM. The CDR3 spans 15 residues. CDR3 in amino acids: CASSPRVSNDQPQHF. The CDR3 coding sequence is TGTGCCAGCAGCCCAAGGGTATCAAACGATCAGCCCCAGCATTTT.

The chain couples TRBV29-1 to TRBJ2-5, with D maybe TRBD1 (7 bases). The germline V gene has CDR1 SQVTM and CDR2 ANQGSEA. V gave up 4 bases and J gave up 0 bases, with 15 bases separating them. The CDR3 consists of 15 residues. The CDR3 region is CSVVGGQQYQETQYF. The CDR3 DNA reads TGCAGCGTTGTGGGGGGACAGCAGTACCAAGAGACCCAGTACTTC.

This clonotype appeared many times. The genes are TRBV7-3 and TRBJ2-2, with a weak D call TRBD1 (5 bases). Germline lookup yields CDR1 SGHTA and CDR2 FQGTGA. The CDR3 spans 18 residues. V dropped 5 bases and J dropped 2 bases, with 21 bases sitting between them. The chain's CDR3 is CASSLTVISSFNTGELFF. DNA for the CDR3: TGTGCCAGCAGCCTGACAGTTATATCCAGCTTTAACACCGGGGAGCTGTTTTTT.